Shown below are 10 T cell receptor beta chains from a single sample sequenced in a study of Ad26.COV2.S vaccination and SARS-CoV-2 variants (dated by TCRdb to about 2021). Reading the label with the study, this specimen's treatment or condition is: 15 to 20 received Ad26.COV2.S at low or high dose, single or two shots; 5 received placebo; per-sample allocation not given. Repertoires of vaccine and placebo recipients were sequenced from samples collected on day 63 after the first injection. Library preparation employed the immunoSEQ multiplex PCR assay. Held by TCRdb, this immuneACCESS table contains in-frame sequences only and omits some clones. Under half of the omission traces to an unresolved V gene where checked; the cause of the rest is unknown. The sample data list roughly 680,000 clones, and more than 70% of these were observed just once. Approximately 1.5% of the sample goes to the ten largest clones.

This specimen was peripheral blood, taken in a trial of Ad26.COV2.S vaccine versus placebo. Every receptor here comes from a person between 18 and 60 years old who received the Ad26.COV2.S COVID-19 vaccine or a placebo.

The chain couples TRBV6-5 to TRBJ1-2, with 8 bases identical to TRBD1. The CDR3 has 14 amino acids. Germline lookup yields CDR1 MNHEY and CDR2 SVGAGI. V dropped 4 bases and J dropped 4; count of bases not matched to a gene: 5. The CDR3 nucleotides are TGTGCCAGCAGTTTGACAGGGGCCGCCTATGGCTACACCTTC. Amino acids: CASSLTGAAYGYTF.

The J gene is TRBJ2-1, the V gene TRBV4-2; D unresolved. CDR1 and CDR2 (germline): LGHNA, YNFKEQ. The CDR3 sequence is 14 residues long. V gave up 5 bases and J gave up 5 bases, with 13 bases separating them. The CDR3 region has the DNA TGTGCCAGCAGCTTGGCACAGTGGAACAATGAGCAGTTCTTC. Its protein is CASSLAQWNNEQFF.

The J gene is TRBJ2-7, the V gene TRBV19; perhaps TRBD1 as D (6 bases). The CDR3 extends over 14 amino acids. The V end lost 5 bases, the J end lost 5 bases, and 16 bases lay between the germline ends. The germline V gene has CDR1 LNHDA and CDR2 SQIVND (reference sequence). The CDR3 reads CASSLNWGRDEQYF. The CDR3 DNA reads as TGTGCCAGTAGTCTGAATTGGGGGCGCGACGAGCAGTACTTC.

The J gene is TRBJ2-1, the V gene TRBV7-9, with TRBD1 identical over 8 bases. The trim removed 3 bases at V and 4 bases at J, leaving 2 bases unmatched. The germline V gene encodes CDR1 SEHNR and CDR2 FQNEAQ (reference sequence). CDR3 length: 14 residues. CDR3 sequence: CASSLQGAYNEQFF. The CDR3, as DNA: TGTGCCAGCAGCTTGCAGGGGGCGTACAATGAGCAGTTCTTC.

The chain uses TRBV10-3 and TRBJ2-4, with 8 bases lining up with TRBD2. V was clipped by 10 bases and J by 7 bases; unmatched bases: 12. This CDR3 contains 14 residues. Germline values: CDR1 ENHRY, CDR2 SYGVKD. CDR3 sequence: CASSPGGGLNIQYF. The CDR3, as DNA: TGTGCCAGTAGCCCCGGGGGGGGCTTGAACATTCAGTACTTC.

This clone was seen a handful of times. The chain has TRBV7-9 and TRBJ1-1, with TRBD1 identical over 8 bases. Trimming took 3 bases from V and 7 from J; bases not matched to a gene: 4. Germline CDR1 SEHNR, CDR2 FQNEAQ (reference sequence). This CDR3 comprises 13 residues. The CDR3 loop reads CASSLGQADEAFF. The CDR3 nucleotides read TGTGCCAGCAGCTTGGGACAGGCGGATGAAGCTTTCTTT.

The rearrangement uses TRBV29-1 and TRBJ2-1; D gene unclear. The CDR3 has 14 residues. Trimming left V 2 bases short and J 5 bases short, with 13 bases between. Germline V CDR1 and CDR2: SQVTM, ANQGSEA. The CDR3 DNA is TGCAGCGTTGAATTAGAGCTTAAAAACAATGAGCAGTTCTTC. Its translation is CSVELELKNNEQFF.

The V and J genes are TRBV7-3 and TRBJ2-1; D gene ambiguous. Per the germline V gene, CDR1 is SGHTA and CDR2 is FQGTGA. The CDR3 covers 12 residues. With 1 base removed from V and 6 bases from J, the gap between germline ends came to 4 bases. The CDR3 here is CASSLNLNEQFF. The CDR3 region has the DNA TGTGCCAGCAGCTTAAACCTCAATGAGCAGTTCTTC.

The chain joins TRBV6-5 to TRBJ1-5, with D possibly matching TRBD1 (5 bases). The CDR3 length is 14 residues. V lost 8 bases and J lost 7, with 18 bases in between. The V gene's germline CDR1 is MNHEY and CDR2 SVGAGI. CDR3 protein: CASGWRGSEQPQHF. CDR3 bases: TGTGCCAGCGGCTGGAGGGGTTCCGAACAGCCCCAGCATTTT.

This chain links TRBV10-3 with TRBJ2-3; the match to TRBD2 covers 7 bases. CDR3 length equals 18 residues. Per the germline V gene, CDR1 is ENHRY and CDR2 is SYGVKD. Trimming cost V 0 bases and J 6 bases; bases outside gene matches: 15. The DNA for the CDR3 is TGTGCCATCAGTGAGTCGGGCAGGAGGCTAGCGGAGGGGGATACGCAGTATTTT. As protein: CAISESGRRLAEGDTQYF.